The rows below give T cell receptor beta chains drawn from one sample of a study of identical twins. MiXCR was run by TCRdb on the 5' RACE reads, yielding one entry per CDR3 protein. The top ten hold 1.5% to 2% of the sample, which has approximately 690,000 distinct CDR3 sequences, around 6% seen once. The sequenced material came from naive T cells sorted from blood. These receptors were taken from a man between 18 and 35 years old in good health. The CDR3 runs from the conserved cysteine through the conserved F or W. Each record gives: J gene, V gene, clone size, D gene, CDR3 DNA, CDR3 protein. A D gene is named only where the DNA matches it firmly. The size field is filled for only some rows; it gives once, few, many or a size class.

>TRBJ1-4|TRBV4-1|many|.
TGCGCCAGCAGCCAAGTCGCTACAACTAATGAAAAACTGTTTTTT
CASSQVATTNEKLFF
>TRBJ1-1|TRBV25-1|many|.
TGTGCCAGCAGTGGTTTGGGCCTGAACACTGAAGCTTTCTTT
CASSGLGLNTEAFF
>TRBJ2-3|TRBV29-1|many|TRBD2
TGCAGCGTTGTTCTAGCGGGATTAGATACGCAGTATTTT
CSVVLAGLDTQYF
>TRBJ1-5|TRBV7-6|many|TRBD1
TGTGCCAGCAGCTTAGCGCTGAGTGGGACAGTTAGCAATCAGCCCCAGCATTTT
CASSLALSGTVSNQPQHF
>TRBJ1-3|TRBV19|few|.
TGTGCCAGTAGTATCTCCGCGATCTCTGGAAACACCATATATTTT
CASSISAISGNTIYF
>TRBJ1-5|TRBV12-3/TRBV12-4|many|.
TGTGCCAGCAGTCCCAGGACTTGGGGGCAGCCCCAGCATTTT
CASSPRTWGQPQHF
>TRBJ1-1|TRBV18|few|.
TGTGCCAGCTCACCGGGACACTGGAGGAACACTGAAGCTTTCTTT
CASSPGHWRNTEAFF
>TRBJ2-2|TRBV11-2|few|TRBD1
TGTGCCAGCAGCTTTAGGGACAGGGTTCGAGGGGAGCTGTTTTTT
CASSFRDRVRGELFF
>TRBJ2-5|TRBV12-3/TRBV12-4|many|.
TGTGCCAGCAGTTTTGGCCAGGGAATAGAGACCCAGTACTTC
CASSFGQGIETQYF
>TRBJ2-1|TRBV5-1|many|TRBD1
TGCGCCAGCAGCCCGGACACAGGGGGCGGGCTCAATGAGCAGTTCTTC
CASSPDTGGGLNEQFF
>TRBJ1-2|TRBV11-1|many|TRBD1
TGTGCCAGCAGCTTAAGGGGGCCCGGCTATGGCTACACCTTC
CASSLRGPGYGYTF
>TRBJ2-3|TRBV4-1|few|TRBD2
TGCGCCAGCAGCCAAGGGGAAGCGGGAGCTAGAGATACGCAGTATTTT
CASSQGEAGARDTQYF
>TRBJ2-6|TRBV5-1|.|TRBD2
TGCGCCAGCCGGGCTAGCGGGATCTCCGGGGCCAACGTCCTGACTTTC
CASRASGISGANVLTF
>TRBJ2-3|TRBV5-1|many|TRBD2
TGCGCCAGCAGCTCTCGCGGGAGGGCCGGGACAGATACGCAGTATTTT
CASSSRGRAGTDTQYF
>TRBJ1-3|TRBV7-6|many|.
TGTGCCAGCAGCTTACCGTCGGACAGCCCAAGCTCTGGAAACACCATATATTTT
CASSLPSDSPSSGNTIYF
>TRBJ2-7|TRBV5-1|many|.
TGCGCCAGCAGCTTGGAGTTGGCCGAGCAGTACTTC
CASSLELAEQYF
>TRBJ2-2|TRBV19|few|.
TGTGCCAGTAGTATAGTAGGGCCGGCGAACACCGGGGAGCTGTTTTTT
CASSIVGPANTGELFF
>TRBJ2-2|TRBV6-2/TRBV6-3|.|TRBD2
TGTGCCAGCAGAGAAACAGCGGGAGTCGCCGGGGAGCTGTTTTTT
CASRETAGVAGELFF
>TRBJ2-3|TRBV7-2|many|.
TGTGCCAGCAGCTTGGACAGATTCACAGATACGCAGTATTTT
CASSLDRFTDTQYF
>TRBJ2-3|TRBV5-1|many|.
TGCGCCAGCAGCTGGCGGGACAGCCGATTGGATACGCAGTATTTT
CASSWRDSRLDTQYF